What follows is one T cell receptor beta chain and its context. J was trimmed by 6 bases and V by 6 bases; bases with no gene match: 5. CDR3 length: 15 amino acids. Germline V lookup: CDR1 MDHEN, CDR2 SYDVKM. The data were obtained in a study of blood T cell repertoires in COVID-19. Background on the study: Acute and convalescent COVID-19 specimens originated in the United States, Italy and Spain. PBMCs, B-cell-depleted T cells, or T cells were the source of the cDNA or gDNA that made up the material.

Sequenced by immunoSEQ multiplex PCR; TCRdb stores in-frame clones only, minus some. The profile shows under 300,000 clones, around 82% of them singletons. Material for sequencing was peripheral blood. This clonotype was obtained from a woman of 80 years or more with active or convalescent COVID-19. The V call is TRBV28, the J call TRBJ1-6, with 10 bases aligning to TRBD1. The CDR3 DNA is TGTGCCAGCAGCACCGGGACAGGGGTTAATTCACCCCTCCACTTT. Protein product: CASSTGTGVNSPLHF.